The sequence of this TCR beta chain was determined in a study of cytotoxic CD8 clonotypes in ibrutinib-treated CLL. A 1 in 200,000 to 1 in 1 million T cell depth was the sequencing target. Method: immunoSEQ multiplex PCR; TCRdb's copy keeps in-frame clones and lacks some. This sample carries about 32,000 clones, roughly two thirds of them seen once, and the ten largest clones take 16%. The CDR3 runs to 16 residues. V trimming: 5 bases; J trimming: 7 bases; junction bases outside the gene matches: 12. CDR1 and CDR2 from the germline V gene are SEHNR and FQNEAQ (reference sequence). This specimen was PBMCs, taken at disease progression, from a patient treated with ibrutinib. The sequence was collected from a human donor with chronic lymphocytic leukemia. V is TRBV7-9 and J is TRBJ2-1, with 9 bases identical to TRBD2. CDR3 DNA: TGTGCCAGCAGCCAGAACCCCGGGACTAGCAGGAATGAGCAGTTCTTC. Residues: CASSQNPGTSRNEQFF.